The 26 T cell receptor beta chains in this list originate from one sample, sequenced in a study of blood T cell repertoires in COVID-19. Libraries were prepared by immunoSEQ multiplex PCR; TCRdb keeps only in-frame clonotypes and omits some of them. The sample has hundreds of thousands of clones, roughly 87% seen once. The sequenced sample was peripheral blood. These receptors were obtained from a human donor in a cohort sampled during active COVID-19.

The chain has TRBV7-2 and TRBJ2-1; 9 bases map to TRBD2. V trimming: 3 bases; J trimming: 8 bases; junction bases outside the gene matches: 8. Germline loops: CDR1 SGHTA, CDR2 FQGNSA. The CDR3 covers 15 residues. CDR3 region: CASSLGGRAGDEQFF. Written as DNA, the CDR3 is TGTGCCAGCAGCTTGGGCGGGAGGGCCGGCGATGAGCAGTTCTTC.

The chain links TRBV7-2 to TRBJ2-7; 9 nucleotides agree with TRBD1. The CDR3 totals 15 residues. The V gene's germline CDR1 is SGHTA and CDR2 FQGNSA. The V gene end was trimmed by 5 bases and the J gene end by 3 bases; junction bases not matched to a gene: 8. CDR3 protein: CASSPDRGSYYEQYF. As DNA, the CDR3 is TGTGCCAGCAGCCCTGACAGGGGGAGCTACTACGAGCAGTACTTC.

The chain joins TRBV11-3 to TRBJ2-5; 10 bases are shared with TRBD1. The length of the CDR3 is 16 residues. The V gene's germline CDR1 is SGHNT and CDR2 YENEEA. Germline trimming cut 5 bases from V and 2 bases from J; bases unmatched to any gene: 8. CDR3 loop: CASSPGGQGYQETQYF. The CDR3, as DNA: TGTGCCAGCAGCCCCGGGGGACAGGGGTATCAAGAGACCCAGTACTTC.

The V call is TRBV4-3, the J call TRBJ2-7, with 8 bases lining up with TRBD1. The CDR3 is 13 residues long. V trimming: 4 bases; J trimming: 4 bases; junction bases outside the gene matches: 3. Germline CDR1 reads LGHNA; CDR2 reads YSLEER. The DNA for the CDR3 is TGCGCCAGCAGCCGAGACAGGGGATACGAGCAGTACTTC. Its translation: CASSRDRGYEQYF.

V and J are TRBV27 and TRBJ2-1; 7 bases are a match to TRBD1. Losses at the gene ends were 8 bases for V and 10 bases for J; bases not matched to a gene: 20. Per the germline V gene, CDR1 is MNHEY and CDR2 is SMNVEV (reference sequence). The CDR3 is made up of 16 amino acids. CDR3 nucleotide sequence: TGTGCCAGCCAGAGAGCCGGGACAGTGATCAGGGGGGAGCAGTTCTTC. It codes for CASQRAGTVIRGEQFF.

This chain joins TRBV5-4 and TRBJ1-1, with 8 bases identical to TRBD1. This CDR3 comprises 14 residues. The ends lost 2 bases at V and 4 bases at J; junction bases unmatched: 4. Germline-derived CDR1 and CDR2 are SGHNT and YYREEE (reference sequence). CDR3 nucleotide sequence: TGTGCCAGCAGCTTCGACAGGGGAAGCACTGAAGCTTTCTTT. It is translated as CASSFDRGSTEAFF.

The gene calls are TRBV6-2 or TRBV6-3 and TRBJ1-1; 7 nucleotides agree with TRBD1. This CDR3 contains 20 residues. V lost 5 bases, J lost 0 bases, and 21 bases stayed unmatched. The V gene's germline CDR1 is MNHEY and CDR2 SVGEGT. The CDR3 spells CASSPVRGLTSTKLNTEAFF. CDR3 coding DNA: TGTGCCAGCAGTCCCGTGAGGGGGCTTACCAGCACTAAACTGAACACTGAAGCTTTCTTT.

This CDR3 is CASSSRTSGRAGGEQFF. CDR3 sequence (DNA): TGTGCCAGCAGCTCAAGGACTAGCGGGAGGGCCGGGGGTGAGCAGTTCTTC. This chain joins TRBV11-2 and TRBJ2-1, with 15 positions matching TRBD2. V gave up 4 bases and J gave up 9 bases; unmatched junction bases: 10. Per the germline V gene, CDR1 is SGHAT and CDR2 is FQNNGV. CDR3 length: 17 residues.

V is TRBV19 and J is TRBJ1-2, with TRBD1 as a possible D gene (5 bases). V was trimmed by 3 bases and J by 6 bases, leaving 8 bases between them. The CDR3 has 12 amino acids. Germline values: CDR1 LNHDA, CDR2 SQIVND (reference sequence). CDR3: CASSIGGNGYTF. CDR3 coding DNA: TGTGCCAGTAGTATCGGGGGTAATGGCTACACCTTC.

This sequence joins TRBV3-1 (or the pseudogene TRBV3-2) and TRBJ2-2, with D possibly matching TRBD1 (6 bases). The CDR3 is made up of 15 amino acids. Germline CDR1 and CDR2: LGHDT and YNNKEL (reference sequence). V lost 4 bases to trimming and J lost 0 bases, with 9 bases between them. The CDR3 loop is CASSPRTANTGELFF. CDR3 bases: TGTGCCAGCAGCCCCCGGACAGCGAACACCGGGGAGCTGTTTTTT.

The CDR3 DNA is TGCAGCGTTGAAGCGGGGGTCTATCACGCCCAGGGTGGGATGAACATCGCAGGGTATTTT. This gives the protein CSVEAGVYHAQGGMNIAGYF. The chain links TRBV29-1 to TRBJ2-3; D may be TRBD2 (6 bases). The V end was cut by 1 base, the J end by 14 bases, with 40 bases between. The CDR3 length is 20 residues. Germline CDR1 SQVTM, CDR2 ANQGSEA.

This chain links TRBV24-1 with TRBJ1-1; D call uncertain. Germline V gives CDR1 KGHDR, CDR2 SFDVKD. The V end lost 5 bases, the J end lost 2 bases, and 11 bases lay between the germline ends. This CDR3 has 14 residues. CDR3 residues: CATSVKTPNTEAFF. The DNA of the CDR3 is TGTGCCACCAGTGTTAAGACACCCAACACTGAAGCTTTCTTT.

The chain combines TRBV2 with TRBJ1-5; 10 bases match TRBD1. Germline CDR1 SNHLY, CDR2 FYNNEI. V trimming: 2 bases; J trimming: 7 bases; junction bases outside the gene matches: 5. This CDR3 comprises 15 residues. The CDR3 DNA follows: TGTGCCAGCAGTGAACGGGACAGGGGATTACAGCCCCAGCATTTT. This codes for CASSERDRGLQPQHF. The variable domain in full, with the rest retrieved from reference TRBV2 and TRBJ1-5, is EPEVTQTPSHQVTQMGQEVILRCVPISNHLYFYWYRQILGQKVEFLVSFYNNEISEKSEIFDDQFSVERPDGSNFTLKIRSTKLEDSAMYFCASSERDRGLQPQHFGDGTRLSIL.

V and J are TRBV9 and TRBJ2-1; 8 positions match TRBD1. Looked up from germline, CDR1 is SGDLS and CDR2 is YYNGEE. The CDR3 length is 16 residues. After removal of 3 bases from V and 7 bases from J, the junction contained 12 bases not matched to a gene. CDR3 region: CASSARPGTGLNEQFF. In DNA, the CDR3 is TGTGCCAGCAGCGCCCGGCCGGGGACAGGCCTAAATGAGCAGTTCTTC.

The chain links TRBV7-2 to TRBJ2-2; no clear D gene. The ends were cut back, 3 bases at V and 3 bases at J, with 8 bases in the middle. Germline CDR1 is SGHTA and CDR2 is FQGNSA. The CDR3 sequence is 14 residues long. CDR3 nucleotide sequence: TGTGCCAGCAGCTTCCAGGTGCACACCGGGGAGCTGTTTTTT. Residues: CASSFQVHTGELFF.

The CDR3 protein is CATSGGTEAFF. CDR3 DNA: TGTGCCACGTCCGGGGGCACTGAAGCTTTCTTT. V is TRBV25-1 and J is TRBJ1-1; D is perhaps TRBD1 (5 bases). Germline V lookup: CDR1 MGHDK, CDR2 SYGVNS. V was pared by 10 bases and J by 4 bases, with 10 bases between. This CDR3 contains 11 residues.

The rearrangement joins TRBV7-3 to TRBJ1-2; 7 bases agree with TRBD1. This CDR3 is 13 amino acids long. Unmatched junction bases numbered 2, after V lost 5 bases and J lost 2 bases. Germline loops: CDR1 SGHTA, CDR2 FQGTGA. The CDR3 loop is CASSGGQNYGYTF. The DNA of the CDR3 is TGTGCCAGCAGCGGGGGACAGAACTATGGCTACACCTTC.

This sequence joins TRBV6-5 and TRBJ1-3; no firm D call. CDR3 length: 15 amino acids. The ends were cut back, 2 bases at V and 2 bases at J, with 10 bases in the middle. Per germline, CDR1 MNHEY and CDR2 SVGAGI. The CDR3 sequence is CASSYEGRAGNTIYF. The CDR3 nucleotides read TGTGCCAGCAGTTACGAGGGCCGTGCTGGAAACACCATATATTTT.

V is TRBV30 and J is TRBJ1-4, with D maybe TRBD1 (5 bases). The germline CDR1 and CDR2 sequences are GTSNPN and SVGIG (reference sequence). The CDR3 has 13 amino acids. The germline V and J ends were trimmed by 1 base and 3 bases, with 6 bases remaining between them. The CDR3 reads CAWSGQSNEKLFF. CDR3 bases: TGTGCCTGGAGTGGACAGTCTAATGAAAAACTGTTTTTT.

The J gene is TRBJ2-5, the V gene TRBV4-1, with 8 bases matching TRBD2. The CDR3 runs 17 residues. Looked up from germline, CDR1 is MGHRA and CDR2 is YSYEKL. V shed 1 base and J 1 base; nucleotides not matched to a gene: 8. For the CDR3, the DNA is TGCGCCAGCAGCCAAGTTAGCGGGACCACCTCCCAAGAGACCCAGTACTTC. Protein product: CASSQVSGTTSQETQYF.

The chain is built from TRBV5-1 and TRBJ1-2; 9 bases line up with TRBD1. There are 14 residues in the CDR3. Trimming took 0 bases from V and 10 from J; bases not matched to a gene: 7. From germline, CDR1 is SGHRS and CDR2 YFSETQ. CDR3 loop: CASSLEGQGSDYTF. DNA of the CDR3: TGCGCCAGCAGCTTGGAGGGACAGGGATCGGACTACACCTTC.

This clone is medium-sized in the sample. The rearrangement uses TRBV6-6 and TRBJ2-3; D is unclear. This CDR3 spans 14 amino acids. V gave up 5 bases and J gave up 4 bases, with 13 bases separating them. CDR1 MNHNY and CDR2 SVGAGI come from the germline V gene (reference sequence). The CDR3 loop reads CASSLLSSPDTQYF. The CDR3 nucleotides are TGTGCCAGCAGTCTTCTCTCTTCCCCAGATACGCAGTATTTT.

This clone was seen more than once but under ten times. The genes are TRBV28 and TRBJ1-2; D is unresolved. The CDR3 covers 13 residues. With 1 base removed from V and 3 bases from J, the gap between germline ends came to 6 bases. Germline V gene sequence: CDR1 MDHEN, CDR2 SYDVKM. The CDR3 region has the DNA TGTGCCAGCAGTTTATCCGGGGACTATGGCTACACCTTC. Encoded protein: CASSLSGDYGYTF.

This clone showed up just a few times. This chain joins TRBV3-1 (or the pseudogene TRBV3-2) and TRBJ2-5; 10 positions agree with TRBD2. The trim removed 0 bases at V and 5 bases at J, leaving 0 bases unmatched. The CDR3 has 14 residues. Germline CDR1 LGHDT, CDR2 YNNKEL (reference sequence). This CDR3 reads CASSQDSGRETQYF. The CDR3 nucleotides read TGTGCCAGCAGCCAAGATAGCGGGAGGGAGACCCAGTACTTC.

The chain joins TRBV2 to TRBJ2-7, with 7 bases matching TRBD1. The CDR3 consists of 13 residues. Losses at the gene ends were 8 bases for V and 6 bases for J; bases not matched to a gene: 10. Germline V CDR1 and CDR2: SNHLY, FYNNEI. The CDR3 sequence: CASGAGGVREQYF. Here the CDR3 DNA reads TGTGCCAGCGGGGCAGGGGGAGTCCGCGAGCAGTACTTC.

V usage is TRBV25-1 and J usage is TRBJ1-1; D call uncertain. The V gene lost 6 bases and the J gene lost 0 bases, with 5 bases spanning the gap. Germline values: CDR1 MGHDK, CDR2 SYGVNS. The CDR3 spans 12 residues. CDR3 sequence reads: CASRHLNTEAFF. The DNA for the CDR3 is TGTGCCAGCAGACATTTGAACACTGAAGCTTTCTTT.